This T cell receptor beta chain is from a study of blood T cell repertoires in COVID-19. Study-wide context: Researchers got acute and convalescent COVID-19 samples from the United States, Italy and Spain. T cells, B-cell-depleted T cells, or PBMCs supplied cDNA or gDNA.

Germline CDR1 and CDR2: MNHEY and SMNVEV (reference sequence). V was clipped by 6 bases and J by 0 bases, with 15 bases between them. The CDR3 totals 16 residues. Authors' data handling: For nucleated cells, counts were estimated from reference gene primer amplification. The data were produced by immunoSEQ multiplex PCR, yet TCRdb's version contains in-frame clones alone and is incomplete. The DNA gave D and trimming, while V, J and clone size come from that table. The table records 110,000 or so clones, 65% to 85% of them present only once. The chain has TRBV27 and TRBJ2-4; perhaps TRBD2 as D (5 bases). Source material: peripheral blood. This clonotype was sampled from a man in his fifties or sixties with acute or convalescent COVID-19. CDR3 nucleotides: TGTGCCAGCAGCGGACTTACCACTTTAGCCAAAAACATTCAGTACTTC. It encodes CASSGLTTLAKNIQYF.